This T cell receptor beta chain was observed in a study of identical twins. This clonotype was recorded at least ten times. Its antigen remains unidentified. General study findings and limits: Models underestimated how often monozygotic twins shared out-of-frame TCR alpha. Researchers reported weaker excess twin sharing in beta out-of-frame sequences.

There are 11 residues in the CDR3. The V gene lost 1 base and the J gene lost 6 bases, with 5 bases spanning the gap. Germline lookup yields CDR1 SQVTM and CDR2 ANQGSEA. TCRdb reprocessed the 5' RACE reads via MiXCR and lists one record per CDR3 protein. The data show some 600,000 distinct CDR3 sequences, around 7.4% seen once. The sample was also reused in another study, on yellow fever vaccine responses in identical twins.

The chain is built from TRBV29-1 and TRBJ2-3; no definite D call. The source material was PBMCs. This clonotype was obtained from a woman younger than 35 in good health. CDR3 loop: CSVEVGDTQYF. As DNA, the CDR3 is TGCAGCGTTGAAGTAGGGGATACGCAGTATTTT.